The 32 T cell receptor beta chains listed next were all sequenced from one sample in a study of low-dose radiotherapy and immunotherapy resistance in tumors. TRAV- and TRBV-specific primers were used for first-strand cDNA, which covered alpha and beta chains. TCRs underwent 15 to 20 PCR cycles of amplification with a constant-region primer and V-primer adapter. Each CDR3 protein gets one entry after TCRdb re-called the reads with MiXCR. Among roughly 6,000 distinct CDR3 sequences listed, approximately 71% were seen once. These TCRs come from a human donor with advanced metastatic prostate, ovarian, gallbladder or colorectal cancer (not recorded which). This table probably holds off-target reads from a library built for another chain.

The CDR3 nucleotides read TGTGCCAGCAGCTTTAACTCAGGACAGGGGTGGGGCTACACCTTC. It is translated as CASSFNSGQGWGYTF. The V and J genes are TRBV5-4 and TRBJ1-2, with 9 bases matching TRBD1. This CDR3 comprises 15 residues. Losses at the gene ends were 2 bases for V and 8 bases for J; bases not matched to a gene: 10. Germline assignment: CDR1 SGHNT and CDR2 YYREEE (reference sequence).

The table lists this clonotype with a few counts. The chain couples TRBV5-4 to TRBJ2-3, with 7 bases matching TRBD2. After removal of 1 base from V and 0 bases from J, the junction contained 2 bases not matched to a gene. This CDR3 region has 15 residues. In germline, CDR1 is SGHNT, CDR2 YYREEE (reference sequence). CDR3 bases: TGTGCCAGCAGCTTGAGCGGGGCTAGCACAGATACGCAGTATTTT. Protein: CASSLSGASTDTQYF.

The chain recombines TRBV6-6 with TRBJ2-5; D unclear. The CDR3 length is 12 residues. V lost 8 bases to trimming and J lost 1 base, with 8 bases between them. CDR1 and CDR2 from the germline V gene are MNHNY and SVGAGI (reference sequence). The CDR3 region is CASALLQETQYF. The CDR3 DNA follows: TGTGCCAGCGCTTTGCTCCAAGAGACCCAGTACTTC.

This chain uses TRBV6-1 with TRBJ2-7; perhaps TRBD1 as D (5 bases). Trimming took 4 bases from V and 9 from J, leaving 19 bases between them. Germline V CDR1 and CDR2: MNHNS, SASEGT. The CDR3 runs 14 residues. Here the CDR3 reads CASSVGQGLTVQYF. The CDR3 nucleotides read TGTGCCAGCAGTGTCGGTCAGGGCTTAACTGTGCAGTACTTC.

The chain combines TRBV18 with TRBJ1-2, with no clear D. The CDR3 runs 16 residues. Germline CDR1 KGHSH, CDR2 LQKENI. The V end was cut by 0 bases, the J end by 0 bases, with 11 bases between. The CDR3: CASSPPRGGPNYGYTF. In nucleotides, the CDR3 is TGTGCCAGCTCACCACCCCGAGGAGGGCCTAACTATGGCTACACCTTC.

The chain has TRBV11-2 and TRBJ2-1, with a possible D match to TRBD1 (6 bases). Between the trimmed V and J ends, which lost 5 bases and 6 bases, there was a span of 11 bases. The CDR3 has 13 amino acids. CDR1 and CDR2 from the germline V gene are SGHAT and FQNNGV. The CDR3 loop is CASSLQGRNEQFF. As DNA, the CDR3 is TGTGCCAGCAGCCTTCAGGGGCGCAATGAGCAGTTCTTC.

V usage is TRBV3-1 and J usage is TRBJ2-1; 7 bases are shared with TRBD2. Unmatched junction bases numbered 4, after V lost 4 bases and J lost 1 base. Germline V gene lookup returns CDR1 LGHDT and CDR2 YNNKEL (reference sequence). The CDR3 consists of 15 residues. CDR3 amino acids: CASSPWGGSYNEQFF. In DNA, the CDR3 is TGTGCCAGCAGCCCATGGGGGGGTTCCTACAATGAGCAGTTCTTC.

This clonotype was detected only a few times. The rearrangement links TRBV25-1 to TRBJ2-7, with TRBD2 as a possible D gene (5 bases). Germline CDR1 is MGHDK and CDR2 is SYGVNS. The V end was cut by 3 bases, the J end by 5 bases, with 11 bases between. This CDR3 has 13 residues. CDR3 coding DNA: TGTGCCAGCAGTGATATTCGGGAAGACGAGCAGTACTTC. As protein: CASSDIREDEQYF.

This clonotype was seen a handful of times. This chain links TRBV9 with TRBJ2-1; D uncertain. This CDR3 is built from 11 residues. Germline V gene lookup returns CDR1 SGDLS and CDR2 YYNGEE. The V end lost 0 bases, the J end lost 9 bases, and 4 bases lay between the germline ends. Here the CDR3 DNA reads TGTGCCAGCAGCGTAGCTAGTGAGCAGTTCTTC. Protein: CASSVASEQFF. Full variable domain (outside the CDR3, taken from reference TRBV9 and TRBJ2-1): DSGVTQTPKHLITATGQRVTLRCSPRSGDLSVYWYQQSLDQGLQFLIQYYNGEERAKGNILERFSAQQFPDLHSELNLSSLELGDSALYFCASSVASEQFFGPGTRLTVL.

The chain recombines TRBV5-1 with TRBJ2-2, with TRBD2 matching 8 bases. The CDR3 covers 16 residues. J gave up 6 bases and V 1 base, and 8 bases lay outside the gene matches. Germline CDR1 SGHRS, CDR2 YFSETQ. CDR3 region: CASSLSETSVAGELFF. CDR3 in DNA: TGCGCCAGCAGCTTGTCTGAGACTAGCGTGGCCGGGGAGCTGTTTTTT.

In its sample, this clonotype was seen once. The V and J genes are TRBV7-2 and TRBJ2-5; 10 positions match TRBD2. The junction had 5 bases not matched to a gene; V was cut back by 3 bases and J by 1 base. This CDR3 contains 16 residues. Germline CDR1 is SGHTA and CDR2 is FQGNSA. The CDR3 is CASSLVAGGLQETQYF. The CDR3 region has the DNA TGTGCCAGCAGCTTGGTAGCGGGGGGCCTCCAAGAGACCCAGTACTTC.

The chain joins TRBV5-1 to TRBJ2-1; TRBD2 matches at 12 bases. This CDR3 spans 16 amino acids. CDR1 and CDR2 (germline): SGHRS, YFSETQ. V was clipped by 0 bases and J by 7 bases; unmatched bases: 5. As DNA, the CDR3 is TGCGCCAGCAGCTTGGAGCTAGCGGGAGGGCATAATGAGCAGTTCTTC. Amino acids: CASSLELAGGHNEQFF. Looking up the rest from reference TRBV5-1 and TRBJ2-1 gives the full variable domain: KAGVTQTPRYLIKTRGQQVTLSCSPISGHRSVSWYQQTPGQGLQFLFEYFSETQRNKGNFPGRFSGRQFSNSRSEMNVSTLELGDSALYLCASSLELAGGHNEQFFGPGTRLTVL.

V usage is TRBV20-1 and J usage is TRBJ2-7, with D perhaps TRBD2 (6 bases). The ends were cut back, 0 bases at V and 3 bases at J, with 18 bases in the middle. This CDR3 contains 16 residues. From germline, CDR1 is DFQATT and CDR2 SNEGSKA (reference sequence). The CDR3 sequence: CSARDAGFRNYYEQYF. The CDR3 coding sequence is TGCAGTGCTAGAGATGCGGGGTTTCGGAACTACTACGAGCAGTACTTC.

This clonotype was picked up one time. V is TRBV3-1 and J is TRBJ2-3, with D perhaps TRBD1 (6 bases). The CDR3 is made up of 15 amino acids. CDR1 is LGHDT and CDR2 is YNNKEL in the germline V gene (reference sequence). The V gene lost 1 base and the J gene lost 4 bases, with 12 bases spanning the gap. The CDR3 region has the DNA TGTGCCAGCAGCCAAGGACAGGACAGAGCAGATACGCAGTATTTT. Residues: CASSQGQDRADTQYF.

This clonotype came up a few times. V gene TRBV29-1 combines with J gene TRBJ2-1; maybe TRBD1 (9 bases). Trimming cost V 0 bases and J 4 bases, with 31 bases left between them. This CDR3 has 21 residues. Germline CDR1 is SQVTM and CDR2 is ANQGSEA. CDR3 sequence: CSVEDPWDRDSGATRYNEQFF. The CDR3 DNA follows: TGCAGCGTTGAAGATCCTTGGGACAGGGATAGCGGGGCTACTAGGTACAATGAGCAGTTCTTC.

This clonotype was observed a few times. CDR3 sequence: CASSSNGLTYEQYF. The CDR3 DNA follows: TGTGCCAGCAGCTCAAACGGATTAACCTACGAGCAGTACTTC. The V call is TRBV12-3 or TRBV12-4, the J call TRBJ2-7, with D unresolved. Between the trimmed V and J ends, which lost 6 bases and 2 bases, there was a span of 14 bases. The CDR3 has 14 residues.

The chain is built from TRBV19 and TRBJ2-7; TRBD2 is a possible D gene (5 bases). CDR3 length: 15 amino acids. Germline-derived CDR1 and CDR2 are LNHDA and SQIVND (reference sequence). Trimming left V 3 bases short and J 0 bases short, with 12 bases between. As DNA, the CDR3 is TGTGCCAGTAGTATGTGGTTCGGAGGCTCCTACGAGCAGTACTTC. It is translated as CASSMWFGGSYEQYF.

The chain uses TRBV5-1 and TRBJ2-7, with D unclear. V was cut by 1 base and J by 5 bases, with 13 bases left in between. This CDR3 is built from 14 residues. CDR1 is SGHRS and CDR2 is YFSETQ in the germline V gene. CDR3 DNA: TGCGCCAGCAGCTTGACGGCCTCGGGCCACGAGCAGTACTTC. This codes for CASSLTASGHEQYF.

The chain is built from TRBV19 and TRBJ2-7; no clear D gene. The CDR3 runs 11 residues. With 4 bases removed from V and 7 bases from J, the gap between germline ends came to 8 bases. Germline V CDR1 and CDR2: LNHDA, SQIVND (reference sequence). Here the CDR3 DNA reads TGTGCCAGTAGTAAAGGTGGAGAGCAGTACTTC. This translates into CASSKGGEQYF.

This rearrangement joins TRBV25-1 to TRBJ2-7; a weak D match, TRBD1 (6 bases). CDR3 size: 13 residues. CDR1 is MGHDK and CDR2 is SYGVNS in the germline V gene. V was cut by 2 bases and J by 6 bases, with 11 bases left in between. CDR3 in amino acids: CASSERGWFEQYF. DNA for the CDR3: TGTGCCAGCAGTGAAAGGGGGTGGTTCGAGCAGTACTTC.

The CDR3 here is CASSTSDAGDYGYTF. DNA of the CDR3: TGTGCCAGTAGTACCTCGGACGCGGGGGACTATGGCTACACCTTC. V usage is TRBV19 and J usage is TRBJ1-2; a possible D gene is TRBD1 (5 bases). The CDR3 runs to 15 residues. V shed 4 bases and J shed 3 bases, with 15 bases lying between them. From germline, CDR1 is LNHDA and CDR2 SQIVND (reference sequence).

This clonotype showed up just a few times. This chain links TRBV6-2 or TRBV6-3 with TRBJ2-1; 10 nucleotides match TRBD2. With V trimmed by 8 bases and J by 5 bases, 9 bases remained unmatched. CDR1 and CDR2 (germline): MNHEY, SVGEGT. The CDR3 contains 15 residues. The CDR3 here is CASGGRAGGNNEQFF. CDR3 DNA sequence: TGTGCCAGCGGGGGGAGAGCGGGGGGGAACAATGAGCAGTTCTTC.

The chain joins TRBV28 to TRBJ2-3, with D tentatively TRBD2 (5 bases). CDR1 and CDR2 from the germline V gene are MDHEN and SYDVKM. There are 14 residues in the CDR3. The V and J ends lost 9 bases and 4 bases respectively, with 17 bases between them. The CDR3 loop reads CASSYSVRADTQYF. The CDR3 region has the DNA TGTGCCAGTTCATACAGCGTGAGGGCAGATACGCAGTATTTT. The variable domain in full, completed from reference TRBV28 and TRBJ2-3, reads DVKVTQSSRYLVKRTGEKVFLECVQDMDHENMFWYRQDPGLGLRLIYFSYDVKMKEKGDIPEGYSVSREKKERFSLILESASTNQTSMYLCASSYSVRADTQYFGPGTRLTVL.

The table lists this clonotype with a count of one. In DNA form, the CDR3 reads TGTGCCAGCAGGGCGGGGGGCCTCTACGAGCAGTACTTC. It is translated as CASRAGGLYEQYF. V is TRBV28 and J is TRBJ2-7, with 8 bases identical to TRBD2. CDR3 size: 13 residues. Germline V gene lookup returns CDR1 MDHEN and CDR2 SYDVKM. J gave up 3 bases and V 6 bases, and 4 bases lay outside the gene matches.

The chain uses TRBV2 and TRBJ1-5; TRBD1 is a possible D gene (5 bases). CDR1 and CDR2 from the germline V gene are SNHLY and FYNNEI. The CDR3 totals 15 residues. V was cut by 6 bases and J by 1 base, with 13 bases left in between. CDR3 in DNA: TGTGCCAGCAGGGGGTCGCGGGGGAGCAATCAGCCCCAGCATTTT. Protein: CASRGSRGSNQPQHF.

Points on this clonotype: A junction boundary mismatches the germline segment, possibly from a read error. The V call is TRBV29-1, the J call TRBJ2-1, with TRBD2 matching 8 bases. The CDR3 has 10 amino acids. Per germline, CDR1 SQVTM and CDR2 ANQGSEA. In DNA form, the CDR3 reads TGCAGCGTTCGAGAGCGGGAGCCGTTCTTC. Translating it yields CSVREREPFF.

The chain carries TRBV4-1 and TRBJ2-2, with D tentatively TRBD2 (5 bases). The length of the CDR3 is 17 residues. V gave up 4 bases and J gave up 0 bases, with 15 bases separating them. The germline V gene has CDR1 MGHRA and CDR2 YSYEKL. The CDR3 reads CASSPLGAEPNTGELFF. The CDR3 region has the DNA TGCGCCAGCAGCCCCCTAGGAGCGGAACCGAACACCGGGGAGCTGTTTTTT.

The rearrangement links TRBV7-9 to TRBJ2-3, with 9 bases fitting TRBD2. The J segment lost 2 bases and the V segment lost 11 bases, leaving 11 bases of the junction unmatched. The CDR3 spans 15 residues. Germline assignment: CDR1 SEHNR and CDR2 FQNEAQ (reference sequence). CDR3 in amino acids: CAATEAGGPTDTQYF. The DNA of the CDR3 is TGTGCCGCTACGGAAGCGGGAGGTCCCACAGATACGCAGTATTTT.

The V call is TRBV27, the J call TRBJ2-7, with a weak D call TRBD1 (5 bases). Germline V CDR1 and CDR2: MNHEY, SMNVEV (reference sequence). V was clipped by 3 bases and J by 5 bases, with 17 bases between them. The CDR3 covers 15 residues. The CDR3 DNA reads as TGTGCCAGCAGTTTGGGTAGGGGCAGACCTCACGAGCAGTACTTC. It translates to CASSLGRGRPHEQYF.

The rearrangement joins TRBV12-3 or TRBV12-4 to TRBJ2-7; a weak D match, TRBD2 (7 bases). The CDR3 totals 14 residues. Trimming removed 5 bases from V and 3 bases from J, with 14 bases in between. Written as DNA, the CDR3 is TGTGCCAGCAGTCAGGGAGGGGGTGACTACGAGCAGTACTTC. This gives the protein CASSQGGGDYEQYF.

CDR3 loop: CASSLRLAGQETQYF. CDR3 sequence (DNA): TGTGCCAGCAGCTTACGACTAGCGGGGCAAGAGACCCAGTACTTC. V is TRBV11-1 and J is TRBJ2-5, with 11 bases that match TRBD2. This CDR3 spans 15 amino acids. The junction had 1 base not matched to a gene; V was cut back by 2 bases and J by 2 bases. CDR1 and CDR2 (germline): SGHAT, FQDESV (reference sequence).

The J gene is TRBJ2-1, the V gene TRBV10-3, with TRBD2 identical over 7 bases. The CDR3 loop spans 20 amino acids. The V gene's germline CDR1 is ENHRY and CDR2 SYGVKD. V was clipped by 0 bases and J by 4 bases; unmatched bases: 18. The DNA for the CDR3 is TGTGCCATCAGTGAGTCTCCGGGGACGGGGCTAGCGGCCGCTTACAATGAGCAGTTCTTC. As protein: CAISESPGTGLAAAYNEQFF.